This TCR beta chain was observed in a study of glioma-infiltrating T cells after dendritic cell vaccination (TCRdb year 2016). A note on the overall study: Of the roughly 15 glioblastoma patients in the cohort, all drawn from Phase I and II dendritic cell vaccination trials, 9 were newly diagnosed and 6 had recurrent disease. Each patient got three intradermal injections of the dendritic cell vaccine, spaced at biweekly intervals, in the arm below the axilla. In glioblastoma patients vaccinated with dendritic cells, deep sequencing of TCR beta CDR3 regions served to measure the amount of tumor-infiltrating lymphocytes and to compare repertoires between tumor and blood. TCR sequencing metrics, including TIL content and tumor-blood repertoire overlap, were correlated with survival after dendritic cell vaccination. To make the vaccine, monocyte-derived dendritic cells were cultured for roughly seven days with IL-4 and GM-CSF and then pulsed overnight with autologous tumor lysate. Patients received autologous tumor lysate-pulsed dendritic cell vaccination between about 2002 and 2013.

Overall study outcomes, separate from this receptor: TCR clonality showed no direct relationship with survival, which suggests that a diverse polyclonal response may be important. Higher estimated pretreatment TIL content predicted longer time to progression and overall survival after dendritic cell vaccination. The cohort was small and heterogeneous, only a few patients had full blood and tumor sets, and even fewer had initial-recurrent tumor pairs. The TCR overlap response model with three groups was called speculative and said to need prospective validation.

The germline V gene (reference sequence) supplies CDR1 SGHNT and CDR2 YYREEE. Trimming takes 0 bases from V and 9 bases from J, and the germline ends sit 10 bases apart. From cysteine to phenylalanine, the CDR3 is 13 amino acids long. Kept here is only the CDR3 DNA, which spans 39 bases and is read in frame from base 1. Patients were selected for having adequate residual fresh-frozen tumor tissue and more than two years of available survival data. Molecular status otherwise varied across the glioblastoma patients, but none of them carried an isocitrate dehydrogenase mutation. PBMC were collected before vaccination, two weeks after the third vaccination, and at tumor progression if tumor progression occurred. The Qiagen DNeasy Blood extraction Kit was used to extract genomic DNA. TCRB CDR3 regions were amplified from approximately 2 ug genomic DNA, or all available DNA if less, using the immunoSEQ assay. For multiplex PCR, 60 forward primers for TCR V beta segments and 13 reverse primers for J beta segments were used. Synthetic control templates were spiked into each sample at limiting dilution to estimate reads per starting template. Reads of 87 bp were generated by sequencing on the Illumina HiSeq System. On the authors' methods: PCR and sequencing errors were removed by a nearest neighbor algorithm that merged closely related sequences. TCR overlap was measured as the percentage of unique tumor TCR beta sequences that were also present in the peripheral blood of the same patient. Entries here come from immuneACCESS through TCRdb and include only in-frame sequences with V and J called. Some clones fail to appear in such tables; in the studies checked, an unresolved V gene covers under half of the shortfall, and the cause of the remainder is unknown. V, J and clone size reflect that table, while D and trimming were determined from the DNA. The sample yields under 40,000 clones; 90% were counted once. The biggest ten clones account for more than 2% of the sample.

As for this clone: Its antigen remains unidentified. No much larger clone is present one base from it, and per-base qualities are unavailable.

This receptor was identified in a human donor with glioblastoma. This chain is built from TRBV5-4 and TRBJ2-1; the D gene is possibly TRBD2, with 6 bases matching. The specimen was blood, collected before dendritic cell vaccination. The CDR3 sequence is CASSLGLVGEQFF. At the DNA level, the sequence is TGTGCCAGCAGCTTGGGACTAGTAGGTGAGCAGTTCTTC.